The following is a T cell receptor (beta chain) sequence with its context. Its target is unknown. The data were taken from a study of cytomegalovirus exposure and HLA in healthy donors. Both 60 Vbeta primers and 13 Jbeta primers went into the PCR. Sequenced by immunoSEQ multiplex PCR; TCRdb stores in-frame clones only, minus some. The table has 200,000 to 250,000 clones, 70% to 80% seen once; the top ten hold over 3.5%. The CDR3 covers 16 residues. Germline CDR1 and CDR2: MDHEN and SYDVKM. Trimming cost V 5 bases and J 3 bases; bases outside gene matches: 12. Study outcomes and limitations: The authors reported that TCR beta sequences could predict HLA-A and HLA-B alleles. These predictions were accurate for most subjects in the first cohort. Common viral pathogens seemed, in a later analysis, to connect with several of the most significant clusters. The likely origin of a cluster of highly shared sequence variants was a sequencing artifact.

The receptor comes from a male donor in good health and CMV-seronegative. This chain links TRBV28 with TRBJ1-2; 7 nucleotides match TRBD1. Sequencing used PBMCs. The CDR3 loop is CASSLPSDRVDYGYTF. The DNA of the CDR3 is TGTGCCAGCAGTCTGCCCTCCGACAGGGTGGACTATGGCTACACCTTC.